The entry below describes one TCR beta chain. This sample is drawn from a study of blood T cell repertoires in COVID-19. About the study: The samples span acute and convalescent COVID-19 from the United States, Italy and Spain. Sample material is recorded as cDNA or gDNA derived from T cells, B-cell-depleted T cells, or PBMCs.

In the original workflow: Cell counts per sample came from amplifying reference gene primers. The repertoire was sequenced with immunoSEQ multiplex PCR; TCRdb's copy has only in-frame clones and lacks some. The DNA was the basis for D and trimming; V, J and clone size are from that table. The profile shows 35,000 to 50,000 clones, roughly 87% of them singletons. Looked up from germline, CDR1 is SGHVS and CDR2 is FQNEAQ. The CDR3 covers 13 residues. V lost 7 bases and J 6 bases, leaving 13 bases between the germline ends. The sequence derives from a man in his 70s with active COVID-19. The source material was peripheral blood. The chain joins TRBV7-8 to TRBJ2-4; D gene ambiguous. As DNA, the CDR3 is TGTGCCAGCACTCCCCGGGTAGGAAACATTCAGTACTTC. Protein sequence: CASTPRVGNIQYF.